The sequence of this TCR beta chain was determined in a study of T cell repertoires in cytomegalovirus infection. Whole-study context: Both CMV infection and a matching HLA type were indicated by public TCR beta signatures. Study-wide results and limits: Clonotype analysis showed dominance of the ex vivo response by HLA-C-restricted CMV-specific TCR beta clonotypes. Cumulated frequencies of public TCR beta families served to identify carriers of CMV plus the relevant HLA.

This CDR3 contains 14 residues. V dropped 4 bases and J dropped 1 base, with 10 bases sitting between them. Looked up from germline, CDR1 is LNHDA and CDR2 is SQIVND (reference sequence). Details on this clonotype: Its antigen is currently unknown.

TCRdb reprocessed the reads with MiXCR, giving one entry per CDR3 protein. The sample shows 200,000 to 250,000 distinct CDR3 sequences, around 40% of them seen only once. The chain employs TRBV19 and TRBJ1-1; D remains unclear. This TCR was recovered from a human donor in good health (CMV status not recorded). Some clones in this sample may be carry-over from other donors' samples. The sequenced sample was CD8+ T cells from cultured PBMCs, obtained from culture after CMV antigen stimulation. The chain's CDR3 is CASSTRGPNTEAFF. DNA of the CDR3: TGTGCCAGTAGTACGCGCGGACCGAACACTGAAGCTTTCTTT.